Listed below are T cell receptor beta chains from one sample, sequenced in a study of cytomegalovirus exposure and HLA in healthy donors. The repertoire was sequenced with immunoSEQ multiplex PCR; TCRdb's copy has only in-frame clones and lacks some. The data hold 150,000 to 200,000 clones, with more than 60% observed a single time. What was sequenced was PBMCs. Every receptor here comes from a human donor in good health. Each CDR3 is given with its conserved first and last residue. Fields, in order: clone size, V gene, J gene, D gene, CDR3 DNA, CDR3 protein. The D gene is left open where the match is weak. Only some rows state a clone size, as once, few, many or a class for expanded clones.

clone size: once; V gene: TRBV15; J gene: TRBJ1-1; D gene: NA; CDR3 DNA: TGTGCCACCAGCAGAGAAGGGGTGAACACTGAAGCTTTCTTT; CDR3 protein: CATSREGVNTEAFF
clone size: few; V gene: TRBV7-9; J gene: TRBJ2-7; D gene: TRBD1; CDR3 DNA: TGTGCCAGCAGCTTGACAGGGGGCGCCGCCGAGCAGTACTTC; CDR3 protein: CASSLTGGAAEQYF
clone size: NA; V gene: TRBV27; J gene: TRBJ1-2; D gene: TRBD1; CDR3 DNA: TGTGCCAGCAGTTTAACCGGGACAGGGGGCTTGGGTGGCTACACCTTC; CDR3 protein: CASSLTGTGGLGGYTF
clone size: NA; V gene: TRBV19; J gene: TRBJ1-4; D gene: TRBD1; CDR3 DNA: TGTGCCAGTAGTACGACCCCAGGACAGGGGGATCCAACTAATGAAAAACTGTTTTTT; CDR3 protein: CASSTTPGQGDPTNEKLFF
clone size: NA; V gene: TRBV6-6; J gene: TRBJ1-2; D gene: NA; CDR3 DNA: TGTGCCAGCAGTTTTTCCGTCGGGGGGGGATATGGCTACACCTTC; CDR3 protein: CASSFSVGGGYGYTF
clone size: NA; V gene: TRBV5-8; J gene: TRBJ2-3; D gene: TRBD2; CDR3 DNA: TGTGCCAGCAGCCTACTAGCGGGTACGCAGTATTTT; CDR3 protein: CASSLLAGTQYF
clone size: NA; V gene: TRBV6-5; J gene: TRBJ1-2; D gene: TRBD1; CDR3 DNA: TGTGCCAGCAGTTACAGAGACCAGGGGGCCAATGGCTACACCTTC; CDR3 protein: CASSYRDQGANGYTF
clone size: NA; V gene: TRBV29-1; J gene: TRBJ2-7; D gene: NA; CDR3 DNA: TGCAGCGTTGAGACAGAGCTTTCCTACGAGCAGTACTTC; CDR3 protein: CSVETELSYEQYF
clone size: NA; V gene: TRBV6-1; J gene: TRBJ1-4; D gene: NA; CDR3 DNA: TGTGCCAGCAGCGAACAGGGTGGTGAAAAACTGTTTTTT; CDR3 protein: CASSEQGGEKLFF
clone size: NA; V gene: TRBV5-4; J gene: TRBJ2-5; D gene: NA; CDR3 DNA: TGTGCCAGCAGCTTGGGACAGTCCCTTTGGGAGACCCAGTACTTC; CDR3 protein: CASSLGQSLWETQYF
clone size: NA; V gene: TRBV5-6; J gene: TRBJ1-4; D gene: NA; CDR3 DNA: TGTGCCAGCACCACTCGAAGCAGGGTGGTGGGTGAAAAACTGTTTTTT; CDR3 protein: CASTTRSRVVGEKLFF
clone size: NA; V gene: TRBV21-1; J gene: TRBJ2-2; D gene: NA; CDR3 DNA: TGTGCCAGCAGCAAAAGGACAGGGGACAACACCGGGGAGCTGTTTTTT; CDR3 protein: CASSKRTGDNTGELFF
clone size: NA; V gene: TRBV5-1; J gene: TRBJ1-2; D gene: NA; CDR3 DNA: TGCGCCAGCTCGACAGGATCTAACTATGGCTACACCTTC; CDR3 protein: CASSTGSNYGYTF
clone size: NA; V gene: TRBV2; J gene: TRBJ2-7; D gene: NA; CDR3 DNA: TGTGCCAGCAGGCCTACGGCGGGCTACGAGCAGTACTTC; CDR3 protein: CASRPTAGYEQYF
clone size: NA; V gene: TRBV19; J gene: TRBJ2-1; D gene: TRBD1; CDR3 DNA: TGTGCCAGTAGATTATCGGGACAGGGCTACAATGAGCAGTTCTTC; CDR3 protein: CASRLSGQGYNEQFF
clone size: NA; V gene: TRBV19; J gene: TRBJ2-5; D gene: TRBD1; CDR3 DNA: TGTGCCAGTAGTATAGTCAGGGGGCGCGGGGAGACCCAGTACTTC; CDR3 protein: CASSIVRGRGETQYF
clone size: NA; V gene: TRBV7-9; J gene: TRBJ1-1; D gene: TRBD1; CDR3 DNA: TGTGCCAGCAGCGCCGCGGGACAGGGGGCTCTGAACACTGAAGCTTTCTTT; CDR3 protein: CASSAAGQGALNTEAFF
clone size: many; V gene: TRBV9; J gene: TRBJ1-4; D gene: NA; CDR3 DNA: TGTGCCAGCAGCGTAGAGGAGGGTAATGAAAAACTGTTTTTT; CDR3 protein: CASSVEEGNEKLFF
clone size: NA; V gene: TRBV27; J gene: TRBJ2-2; D gene: NA; CDR3 DNA: TGTGCCAGCAGTTTAAACAGGGCGATTACCGGGGAGCTGTTTTTT; CDR3 protein: CASSLNRAITGELFF
clone size: few; V gene: TRBV4-1; J gene: TRBJ1-2; D gene: NA; CDR3 DNA: TGCGCCAGCAGCCAAGTCCCCATTCGGGGGAGCTATGGCTACACCTTC; CDR3 protein: CASSQVPIRGSYGYTF
clone size: NA; V gene: TRBV4-1; J gene: TRBJ2-7; D gene: NA; CDR3 DNA: TGCGCCAGCAGCCAAGGGCCGACACGCTCCTACGAGCAGTACTTC; CDR3 protein: CASSQGPTRSYEQYF
clone size: NA; V gene: TRBV11-2; J gene: TRBJ1-6; D gene: NA; CDR3 DNA: TGTGCCAGCAGCTTAGGGTTTAGTAATTCACCCCTCCACTTT; CDR3 protein: CASSLGFSNSPLHF
clone size: NA; V gene: TRBV29-1; J gene: TRBJ1-2; D gene: NA; CDR3 DNA: TGCAGCGTTGAGGCCAGGGTCTTCGGCTATGGCTACACCTTC; CDR3 protein: CSVEARVFGYGYTF
clone size: NA; V gene: TRBV6-6; J gene: TRBJ2-5; D gene: TRBD2; CDR3 DNA: TGTGCCAGCAGTTACCAACTTACCGGGCGGGAGAAGGAGCAGTACTTC; CDR3 protein: CASSYQLTGREKEQYF
clone size: once; V gene: TRBV5-1; J gene: TRBJ2-3; D gene: TRBD2; CDR3 DNA: TGCGCCAGCGCGGGGGGGGGCACAGATACGCAGTATTTT; CDR3 protein: CASAGGGTDTQYF
clone size: few; V gene: TRBV5-4; J gene: TRBJ1-5; D gene: TRBD1; CDR3 DNA: TGTGCCAGCAGCATCGGGACAGTACAGCCCCAGCATTTT; CDR3 protein: CASSIGTVQPQHF
clone size: NA; V gene: TRBV27; J gene: TRBJ2-7; D gene: TRBD2; CDR3 DNA: TGTGCCAGCAGTGTCCGGGGGGGAAGCTCCTACGAGCAGTACTTC; CDR3 protein: CASSVRGGSSYEQYF
clone size: NA; V gene: TRBV7-8; J gene: TRBJ1-1; D gene: TRBD1; CDR3 DNA: TGTGCCAGCACCCAGACAGGGGACGGTTACACTGAAGCTTTCTTT; CDR3 protein: CASTQTGDGYTEAFF
clone size: NA; V gene: TRBV27; J gene: TRBJ2-1; D gene: NA; CDR3 DNA: TGTGCCAGCAGTTACAGTTCCTACAATGAGCAGTTCTTC; CDR3 protein: CASSYSSYNEQFF
clone size: NA; V gene: TRBV5-1; J gene: TRBJ2-1; D gene: TRBD1; CDR3 DNA: TGCGCCAGCAGAACAAGCAGGGGGCAGAATGAGCAGTTCTTC; CDR3 protein: CASRTSRGQNEQFF
clone size: NA; V gene: TRBV6-1; J gene: TRBJ1-4; D gene: TRBD1; CDR3 DNA: TGTGCCAGCAGTGACGGACAGGTCTATGAAAAACTGTTTTTT; CDR3 protein: CASSDGQVYEKLFF
clone size: once; V gene: TRBV11-1; J gene: TRBJ2-7; D gene: NA; CDR3 DNA: TGTGCCAGCAGCTTCACAGGGTCCTACGAGCAGTACTTC; CDR3 protein: CASSFTGSYEQYF
clone size: few; V gene: TRBV4-3; J gene: TRBJ2-2; D gene: TRBD2; CDR3 DNA: TGCGCCAGCAGCCAGGCCGCGGGGGGACACACCGGGGAGCTGTTTTTT; CDR3 protein: CASSQAAGGHTGELFF
clone size: NA; V gene: TRBV7-6; J gene: TRBJ2-1; D gene: TRBD2; CDR3 DNA: TGTGCCAGCAGCTTGAGCGGGGGGTTTTACAATGAGCAGTTCTTC; CDR3 protein: CASSLSGGFYNEQFF
clone size: NA; V gene: TRBV5-5; J gene: TRBJ2-3; D gene: TRBD1; CDR3 DNA: TGTGCCAGCAGCTTAGGGGACAGCACCACAGATACGCAGTATTTT; CDR3 protein: CASSLGDSTTDTQYF
clone size: NA; V gene: TRBV30; J gene: TRBJ2-3; D gene: TRBD1; CDR3 DNA: TGTGCCTGGAGTGTACAGGGGGTTGGAGATACGCAGTATTTT; CDR3 protein: CAWSVQGVGDTQYF
clone size: NA; V gene: TRBV19; J gene: TRBJ1-3; D gene: TRBD1; CDR3 DNA: TGTGCCAGTAGTATACGGGAGGGGGCAAGCTCTGGAAACACCATATATTTT; CDR3 protein: CASSIREGASSGNTIYF
clone size: NA; V gene: TRBV19; J gene: TRBJ2-6; D gene: NA; CDR3 DNA: TGTGCCAGTAGTTCGGACAGAGACTATGGGGCCAACGTCCTGACTTTC; CDR3 protein: CASSSDRDYGANVLTF
clone size: NA; V gene: TRBV29-1; J gene: TRBJ1-2; D gene: NA; CDR3 DNA: TGCAGCGGGCTGGAGAACTATGGCTACACCTTC; CDR3 protein: CSGLENYGYTF
clone size: NA; V gene: TRBV7-6; J gene: TRBJ1-1; D gene: TRBD1; CDR3 DNA: TGTGCCAGCAGCCACGGACAGGGGATGAACACTGAAGCTTTCTTT; CDR3 protein: CASSHGQGMNTEAFF
clone size: NA; V gene: TRBV7-2; J gene: TRBJ2-2; D gene: NA; CDR3 DNA: TGTGCCAGCAGCTTAATGCCGGTCACCGGGGAGCTGTTTTTT; CDR3 protein: CASSLMPVTGELFF
clone size: NA; V gene: TRBV7-6; J gene: TRBJ2-7; D gene: NA; CDR3 DNA: TGTGCCATCCGGACTGGCTACGAGCAGTACTTC; CDR3 protein: CAIRTGYEQYF
clone size: NA; V gene: TRBV29-1; J gene: TRBJ1-1; D gene: NA; CDR3 DNA: TGCAGCGTTTTCTGGAGCGGGGCTGAAGCTTTCTTT; CDR3 protein: CSVFWSGAEAFF
clone size: NA; V gene: TRBV6-1; J gene: TRBJ1-4; D gene: NA; CDR3 DNA: TGTGCCAGCAGTGAGGGGGGGGAGGCAGGTGAAAAACTGTTTTTT; CDR3 protein: CASSEGGEAGEKLFF
clone size: NA; V gene: TRBV5-6; J gene: TRBJ2-5; D gene: TRBD2; CDR3 DNA: TGTGCCAGCAGCTTGGGAGGTAGCGGGGAGTTAGAGACCCAGTACTTC; CDR3 protein: CASSLGGSGELETQYF
clone size: NA; V gene: TRBV7-8; J gene: TRBJ1-6; D gene: NA; CDR3 DNA: TGTGCCAGCAGCTTAGCGGCGGGGGATTCACCCCTCCACTTT; CDR3 protein: CASSLAAGDSPLHF